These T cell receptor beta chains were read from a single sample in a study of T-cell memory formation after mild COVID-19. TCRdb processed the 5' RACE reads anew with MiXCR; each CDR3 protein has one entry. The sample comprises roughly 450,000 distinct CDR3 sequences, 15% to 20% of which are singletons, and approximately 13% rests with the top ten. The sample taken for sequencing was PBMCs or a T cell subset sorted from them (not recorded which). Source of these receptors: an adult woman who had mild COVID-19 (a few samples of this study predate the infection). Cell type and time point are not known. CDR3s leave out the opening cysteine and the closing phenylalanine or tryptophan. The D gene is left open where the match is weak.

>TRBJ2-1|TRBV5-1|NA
ASSSRGDEQF
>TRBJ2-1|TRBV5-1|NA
ASSLGLVPSYNEQF
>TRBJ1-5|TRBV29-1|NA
SVRTGNQPQH
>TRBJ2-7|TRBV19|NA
ASSPRGGAREY
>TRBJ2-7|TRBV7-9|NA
ASSLGGSDGGPIYEQY
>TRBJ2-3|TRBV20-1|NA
SARVLRVTDTQY
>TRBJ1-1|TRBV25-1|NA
ASGGTSSGAF
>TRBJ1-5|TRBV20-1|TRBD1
SAGDRAGQPQH
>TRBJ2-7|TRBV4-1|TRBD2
ASSQVTSGGANAYEQY
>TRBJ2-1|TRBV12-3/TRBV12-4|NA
ASSPGHLATGAGEQF
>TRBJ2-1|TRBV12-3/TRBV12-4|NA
ASSPRGNNEQF
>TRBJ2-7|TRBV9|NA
ASSVSGGRGHLYEQY
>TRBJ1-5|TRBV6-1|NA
ASSEENILPQH
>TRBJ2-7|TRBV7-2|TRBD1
ASSFGTGKSEQY
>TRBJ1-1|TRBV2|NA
ASSSSRGWTEAF
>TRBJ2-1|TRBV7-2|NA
ASSLDQGSYNEQF
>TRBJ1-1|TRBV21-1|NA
ASSKLKGVRAF
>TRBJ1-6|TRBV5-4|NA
ASSQGDYNSPLH
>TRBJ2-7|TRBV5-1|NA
ASSRQREQY
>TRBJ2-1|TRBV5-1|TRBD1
ASSIGTGGGDEQF
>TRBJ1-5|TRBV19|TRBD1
ASGRGGVTNQPQH
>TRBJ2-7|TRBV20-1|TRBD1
SARRQGSPPYEQY
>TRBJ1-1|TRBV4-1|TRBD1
ASSPPDRAETEAF
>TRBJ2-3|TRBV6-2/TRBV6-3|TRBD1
ASSYRGQGAADTQY
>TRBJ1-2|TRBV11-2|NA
ASSSVPHRPGGYT
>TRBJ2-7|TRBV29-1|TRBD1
SVEDPGTGNFYEQY
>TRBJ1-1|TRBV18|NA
ASSSTQNTEAF
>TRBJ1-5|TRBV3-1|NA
ASSQGRAVSNQPQH
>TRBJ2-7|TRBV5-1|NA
ASSFSGPSREQY
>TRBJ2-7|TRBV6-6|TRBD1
ASSPLGFGTGDEQY
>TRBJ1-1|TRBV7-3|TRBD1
ASSPGTGPRAF
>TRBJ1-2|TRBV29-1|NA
SVQPSGYGYT
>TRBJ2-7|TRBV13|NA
ASSLVVGTGVDSQY
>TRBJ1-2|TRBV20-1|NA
SARDPGQNGGYT
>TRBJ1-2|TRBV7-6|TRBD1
ASSSGQGAGYT
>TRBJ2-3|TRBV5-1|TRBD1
ASSLGTGDRTDTQY
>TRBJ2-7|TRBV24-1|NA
ATSDSIGGYEQY
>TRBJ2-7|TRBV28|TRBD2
ASTTQTSGRNTSNEQY
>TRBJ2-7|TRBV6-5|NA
ASAAYEQY
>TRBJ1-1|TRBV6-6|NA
ASGTSSNTEAF
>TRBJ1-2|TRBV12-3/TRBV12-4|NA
ASSLFQGHGYT
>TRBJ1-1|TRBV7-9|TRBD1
ASSSPPGTGDTEAF
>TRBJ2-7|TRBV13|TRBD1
ASSLGPGTGGYEQY
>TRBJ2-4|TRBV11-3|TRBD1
ASSLISGQKNIQY
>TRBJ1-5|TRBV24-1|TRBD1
ATSELDRGGNQPQH
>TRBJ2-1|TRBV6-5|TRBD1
ASRLDRGLNEQF
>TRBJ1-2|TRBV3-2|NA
ASSQMDSELYGYT
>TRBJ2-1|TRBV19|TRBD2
ASRQRDGGSSYNEQF
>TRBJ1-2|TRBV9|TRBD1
ASSPWDRDNYGYT
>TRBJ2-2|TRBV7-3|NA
ASSLGRVAGELF
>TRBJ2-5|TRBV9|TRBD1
ASSVTDRVKAY
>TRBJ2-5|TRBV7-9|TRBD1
ASSTTGIKVETQY
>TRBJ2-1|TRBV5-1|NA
ASSYPDNEQF
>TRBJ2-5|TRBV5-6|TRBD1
ASSFRQGKETQY
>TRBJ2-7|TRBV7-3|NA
ASSIRDGVQY
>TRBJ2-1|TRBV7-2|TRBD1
ASTPPRGSLWNEQF
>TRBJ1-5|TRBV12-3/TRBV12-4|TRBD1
ASSLGQGGPQH